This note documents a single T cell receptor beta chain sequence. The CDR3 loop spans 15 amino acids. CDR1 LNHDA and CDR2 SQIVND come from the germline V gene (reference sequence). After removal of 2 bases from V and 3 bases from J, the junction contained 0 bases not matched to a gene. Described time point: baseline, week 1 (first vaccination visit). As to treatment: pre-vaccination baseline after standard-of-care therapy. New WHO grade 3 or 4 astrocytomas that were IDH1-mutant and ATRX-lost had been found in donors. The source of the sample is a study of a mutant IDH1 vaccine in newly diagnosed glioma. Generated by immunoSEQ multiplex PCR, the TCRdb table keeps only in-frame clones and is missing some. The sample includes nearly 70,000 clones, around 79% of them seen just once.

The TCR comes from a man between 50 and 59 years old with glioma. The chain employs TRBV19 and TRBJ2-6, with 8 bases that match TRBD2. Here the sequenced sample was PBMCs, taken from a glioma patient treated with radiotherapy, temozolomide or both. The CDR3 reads CASSIREGGANVLTF. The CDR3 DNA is TGTGCCAGTAGTATACGGGAGGGTGGGGCCAACGTCCTGACTTTC.